Below, one T cell receptor (beta chain) is given with its context. The target antigen is unknown. The ends lost 4 bases at V and 0 bases at J; junction bases unmatched: 2. This CDR3 is built from 16 residues. Per germline, CDR1 MGHRA and CDR2 YSYEKL. These data originate in a study of cytomegalovirus exposure and HLA in healthy donors. Study outcomes and limitations: In vitro checks showed that three CMV-associated chains really do target CMV antigens. The listing of 150 to 200 TCR beta chains classed them as cytomegalovirus-associated. It was found in a later analysis that first-cohort TCR clusters tended to co-occur in the approximately 120 validation repertoires.

The method was immunoSEQ multiplex PCR; TCRdb's version includes in-frame clones alone and lacks a portion of them. The data contain about 150,000 clones, about 95% of them singletons. Among the 110 or so subjects of the validation cohort, separate from the roughly 650-subject first cohort, were the donors. The TCR originated in a man between 18 and 35 years old in good health and CMV-seropositive. The rearrangement uses TRBV4-1 and TRBJ2-2, with 10 bases matching TRBD1. Source material: PBMCs. CDR3 bases: TGCGCCAGCAGCCTAGGACAGGGGGCGAACACCGGGGAGCTGTTTTTT. Translated, it gives CASSLGQGANTGELFF.